Detailed here is one T cell receptor beta chain. Its specificity is not known. CDR3 and TCR beta VDJ profiling relied on genomic DNA as the template. MiXCR, run by TCRdb on the reads, gives a single entry per CDR3 protein. Of some 200,000 distinct CDR3 sequences listed, almost 35% are singletons. This sample was included in a study of CD8+CD57+ T cells in acquired aplastic anemia. About the study: Healthy donor CD4+ samples were sequenced to a depth that averaged about 10.8 million reads.

The CDR3 sequence is 12 residues long. CDR1 is SGHNT, CDR2 YENEEA, per germline. The ends were cut back, 8 bases at V and 9 bases at J, with 14 bases in the middle. Whole-study findings and limits: It was found that almost 30 CD8+ CDR3 sequences were shared between patients and controls.

The sequenced material came from sorted CD4+, CD8+, or CD8+CD57+ T cells (not recorded which) from PBMCs. This receptor was taken from a human donor in good health, serving as a control. The rearrangement uses TRBV11-3 and TRBJ2-1, with TRBD2 as a possible D gene (5 bases). The CDR3 sequence is CASYTGGLEQFF. The DNA of the CDR3 is TGTGCCAGCTATACGGGCGGGCTTGAGCAGTTCTTC.